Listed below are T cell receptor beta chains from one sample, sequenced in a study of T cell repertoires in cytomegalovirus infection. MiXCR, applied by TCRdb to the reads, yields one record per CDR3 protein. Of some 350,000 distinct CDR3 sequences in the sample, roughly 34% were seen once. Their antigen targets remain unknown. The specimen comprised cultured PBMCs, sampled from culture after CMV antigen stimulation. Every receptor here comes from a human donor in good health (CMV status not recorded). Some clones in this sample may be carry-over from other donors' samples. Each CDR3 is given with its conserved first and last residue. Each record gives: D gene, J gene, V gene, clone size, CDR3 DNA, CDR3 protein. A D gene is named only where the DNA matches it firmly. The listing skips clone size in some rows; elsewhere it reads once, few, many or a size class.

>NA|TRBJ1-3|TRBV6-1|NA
TGTGCCAGCAGTCCCGACGGTACCTCTGGAAACACCATATATTTT
CASSPDGTSGNTIYF
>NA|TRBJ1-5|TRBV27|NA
TGTGCCAGCAGTTTAGGACTGGGCCCCAATCAGCCCCAGCATTTT
CASSLGLGPNQPQHF
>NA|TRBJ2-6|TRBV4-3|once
TGCGCCAGCAGCCAAGTTCGGGGGGCCGGGGCCAACGTCCTGACTTTC
CASSQVRGAGANVLTF
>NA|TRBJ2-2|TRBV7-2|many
TGTGCCGAAGGCCCGAGGAGGGCCGGCACCGGGGAGCTGTTTTTT
CAEGPRRAGTGELFF
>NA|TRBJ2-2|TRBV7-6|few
TGTGCCAGCAGCACCCTGACGAAGGAGCTGTTTTTT
CASSTLTKELFF
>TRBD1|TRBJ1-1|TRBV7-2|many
TGTGCCAGCAGCCTAAAGGGGACAGGGCGAATGAACACTGAAGCTTTCTTT
CASSLKGTGRMNTEAFF
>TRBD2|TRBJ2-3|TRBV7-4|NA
TGTGCCAGCAGCATAATAGGACTAGCGGGCATCACAGATACGCAGTATTTT
CASSIIGLAGITDTQYF
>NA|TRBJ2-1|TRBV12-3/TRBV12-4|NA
TGTGCCAGCAGACCGCAGGGGAATGAGCAGTTCTTC
CASRPQGNEQFF
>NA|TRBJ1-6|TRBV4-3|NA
TGCGCCAGCAGCCAAGATCGAAATTCACCCCTCCACTTT
CASSQDRNSPLHF
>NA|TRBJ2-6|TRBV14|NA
TGTGCCAGCAGCAACGCCCTCTCTGGGGCCAACGTCCTGACTTTC
CASSNALSGANVLTF
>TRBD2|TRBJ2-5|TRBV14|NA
TGTGCCAGCAGCCCCGGGACTAGCGGGAGGTGGGGCCAAGAGACCCAGTACTTC
CASSPGTSGRWGQETQYF
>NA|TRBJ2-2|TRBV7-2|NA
TGTGCCAGCAGCCCAGTGACCGGGGAGCTGTTTTTT
CASSPVTGELFF
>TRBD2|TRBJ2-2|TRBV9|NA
TGTGCCAGCATCCCCAGCCCCCTACCAGCGGGAGGGCCGACCGGGGAGCTGTTTTTT
CASIPSPLPAGGPTGELFF
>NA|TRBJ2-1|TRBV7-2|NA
TGTGCCAACAGCTTAGCGGCAGGGGGCTACAATGAGCAGTTCTTC
CANSLAAGGYNEQFF